The present T cell receptor (beta chain) was sequenced within a study of T-cell reconstitution after alpha-beta-depleted transplantation in children. Broader study findings: At the one-year point after transplant, T-cell counts and TCRbeta diversity were found to come mostly from T cells that had been newly produced.

The library targeted TCRbeta and was prepared with unique molecular identifiers. From the PCR reads, TCRdb called clonotypes with MiXCR, one entry per CDR3 protein. The sample lists around 500,000 distinct CDR3 sequences; under 25% were seen once. The CDR3 contains 18 residues. Trimming took 4 bases from V and 5 from J; bases not matched to a gene: 14. This clonotype came up a few times. Its target is not known. The chain has TRBV12-3 or TRBV12-4 and TRBJ2-5; 12 positions match TRBD2. This TCR was recovered from a boy younger than two who had a stem cell transplant for acute myeloid leukemia, so the T cells may come from the graft donor. Source: PBMCs, mostly from graft donor cells, taken 360 days after TCRalphabeta/CD19-depleted stem cell transplant. The CDR3 DNA follows: TGTGCCAGCAGTTCGGGGACTAGCGGGTCCCGGACGTCGGAGACCCAGTACTTC. Protein product: CASSSGTSGSRTSETQYF.